The present entry profiles one T cell receptor (beta chain) with its context. Its antigen remains unknown. Germline V gene lookup returns CDR1 SGHTA and CDR2 FQGTGA. Trimming shortened V by 5 bases and J by 6 bases, and 8 bases separated the two germline ends. The CDR3 has 12 residues. This sample was included in a study of shared clonotypes between healthy human individuals. Study summary: CD4 naive and memory got three plates each, CD8 naive two, CD8 memory one. Whole-study results and caveats: Naive subsets typically showed greater estimated richness than memory subsets.

Division of CD4+ cells produced a CD45RA+ naive subset and a CD45RA-negative memory subset. Once extracted for a subset, genomic DNA was divided evenly among several immunoSEQ plates. TCRdb's copy holds only in-frame clones and misses some; the assay was immunoSEQ multiplex PCR. In the table there are about 2.4 million clones, under 95% of which are singletons. This receptor was taken from a young man in good health. Some clones in this sample may be carry-over from other donors' samples. This chain uses TRBV7-3 with TRBJ2-1; D gene ambiguous. The sequencing sample was made of naive CD4+ T cells from PBMCs. This sample's subset: CD45RA+ positively selected. CDR3 loop: CASSASFNEQFF. In nucleotides, the CDR3 is TGTGCCAGCAGCGCTTCTTTCAATGAGCAGTTCTTC.